The rows below give T cell receptor beta chains drawn from one sample of a study of cytomegalovirus exposure and HLA in healthy donors. Repertoires were generated with immunoSEQ multiplex PCR, while TCRdb's copy carries only in-frame clones and drops some. The table shows tens of thousands of clones, with over 75% occurring only once. The sample comprised PBMCs. Receptor source: a woman aged 30 to 39 in good health and CMV-seronegative. CDR3s leave out the opening cysteine and the closing phenylalanine or tryptophan.

>TRBJ2-2|TRBV18
ASSPQREVNGELF
>TRBJ2-3|TRBV5-4
ASSQSLAGVNTQY
>TRBJ2-2|TRBV7-6
ASSLALGSGSPNTGELF
>TRBJ1-2|TRBV7-8
ASSLSDNYGYT
>TRBJ1-2|TRBV11-3
ASSLVNGNFRGPLYGYT
>TRBJ2-5|TRBV19
ASSTGTELYQETQY
>TRBJ2-3|TRBV5-4
ASSIQQGNGGTDTQY
>TRBJ2-7|TRBV5-4
ASSRGLAEEY
>TRBJ2-3|TRBV5-6
ASSSGLSTDTQY
>TRBJ1-2|TRBV6-6
ASSYTDREGYT
>TRBJ2-7|TRBV9
ASSVLGGEQY
>TRBJ2-5|TRBV10-2
ASGRRLAGNQETQY
>TRBJ2-7|TRBV13
ASSPGTGGSYEQY
>TRBJ1-3|TRBV9
ASSVEMGQGFGNTIY
>TRBJ2-2|TRBV6-1
ASGERVGPGELF
>TRBJ2-3|TRBV6-6
ASSSSGSANTQY
>TRBJ1-4|TRBV27
ASSHGDSWEKLF
>TRBJ2-4|TRBV9
ASSVVGTSHIQY
>TRBJ2-3|TRBV5-4
ASSLDGRPTDTQY
>TRBJ1-2|TRBV5-1
ASSLEVSNYGYT
>TRBJ2-1|TRBV5-4
ASSPTTYNEQF
>TRBJ2-2|TRBV19
ASRKTGFGGELF
>TRBJ2-4|TRBV30
AWSEKGLAKNIQY
>TRBJ2-7|TRBV4-3
ASSQDRGTPSEQY
>TRBJ1-1|TRBV5-1
ASSLDRGGEAF
>TRBJ2-3|TRBV9
ASSAPGTSVGDTQY
>TRBJ1-1|TRBV7-2
ASTPFGGEAF
>TRBJ2-7|TRBV7-3
ASSLGDTVGGDRDSYEQY
>TRBJ2-7|TRBV30
AWKSRDLPTYEQY
>TRBJ1-1|TRBV5-1
ASSLGRGAF
>TRBJ2-7|TRBV9
ASSVGGQGLSYEQY
>TRBJ1-4|TRBV7-9
ASSLNQQINEKLF
>TRBJ1-2|TRBV5-6
ASSSRTASNYGYT
>TRBJ2-5|TRBV9
ASSVASEETQY
>TRBJ2-1|TRBV27
ASSSLVDNEQF
>TRBJ1-2|TRBV4-3
ASSQDAPTDRGDGYT
>TRBJ2-1|TRBV5-1
ASSLPSGGPGEQF
>TRBJ2-7|TRBV10-3
AISNNNEQY
>TRBJ2-3|TRBV9
ASSVSPTSGRVGTQY
>TRBJ1-2|TRBV6-1
AIHFVGGSGYGYT
>TRBJ1-1|TRBV19
ASSIHTTGLNTEAF
>TRBJ1-2|TRBV28
ASSLFGDSGYT
>TRBJ1-1|TRBV19
ASSIETDNTEAF